This T cell receptor beta chain was sequenced during a study of blood T cell repertoires in COVID-19. Study-wide background: COVID-19 samples from acute and convalescent phases originated in the United States, Italy and Spain.

As for this clone: Other nucleotide sequences from this sample produce the same CDR3.

As handled by the study authors: Reference gene primer amplification gave estimated nucleated cell counts. Profiling relied on immunoSEQ multiplex PCR, and the TCRdb table lists in-frame clones only, not all of them. V and J calls plus clone size are reproduced from that table; the DNA served to infer D and trimming. In the table there are more than 200,000 clones, around 84% of which are singletons. The length of the CDR3 is 12 residues. V shed 1 base and J shed 3 bases, with 4 bases lying between them. Germline V CDR1 and CDR2: MDHEN, SYDVKM. The TCR sequence derives from a man aged 60 to 69 with acute or convalescent COVID-19. Sequencing used peripheral blood. The genes are TRBV28 and TRBJ2-7; D call uncertain. Here the CDR3 reads CASSLSLYEQYF. The CDR3 DNA reads as TGTGCCAGCAGTTTATCTCTCTACGAGCAGTACTTC.